The 31 T cell receptor beta chains below all came from one sample that was sequenced in a study of blood T cell repertoires in COVID-19. Generated by immunoSEQ multiplex PCR, the TCRdb table keeps only in-frame clones and is missing some. Of almost 40,000 clones in the sample, approximately 89% were seen once. What was sequenced was peripheral blood. These receptors were collected from a man in his sixties with acute or convalescent COVID-19.

The V and J genes are TRBV28 and TRBJ2-7; 8 bases map to TRBD2. This CDR3 is 13 amino acids long. V shed 9 bases and J 1 base; nucleotides not matched to a gene: 5. Germline CDR1 reads MDHEN; CDR2 reads SYDVKM. The CDR3 region is CASIGLASYEQYF. The CDR3 nucleotides read TGTGCCAGTATCGGACTAGCATCCTACGAGCAGTACTTC.

V and J are TRBV27 and TRBJ2-1; 7 positions agree with TRBD2. The germline gives CDR1 MNHEY, CDR2 SMNVEV (reference sequence). This CDR3 comprises 12 residues. Trimming removed 5 bases from V and 12 bases from J; junction bases left unmatched: 7. CDR3 nucleotides: TGTGCCAGCAGTCCTCCGAGCGGGGTGCAGTTCTTC. Its translation is CASSPPSGVQFF.

The chain recombines TRBV30 with TRBJ1-1, with 8 bases that match TRBD1. The germline CDR1 and CDR2 sequences are GTSNPN and SVGIG (reference sequence). This CDR3 is built from 13 residues. V dropped 4 bases and J dropped 5; count of bases not matched to a gene: 6. CDR3 sequence reads: CAWTRQGITEAFF. The CDR3 DNA sequence: TGTGCCTGGACTAGACAGGGGATAACTGAAGCTTTCTTT.

The chain carries TRBV6-5 and TRBJ1-1, with TRBD1 identical over 8 bases. There are 14 residues in the CDR3. The germline gives CDR1 MNHEY, CDR2 SVGAGI. V lost 5 bases and J lost 2; bases outside the gene matches: 4. CDR3 DNA: TGTGCCAGCAGTCACAGGGGGTTTAACACTGAAGCTTTCTTT. This gives the protein CASSHRGFNTEAFF.

This sequence joins TRBV10-3 and TRBJ1-1, with D possibly matching TRBD1 (6 bases). The CDR3 is made up of 14 amino acids. Trimming took 4 bases from V and 7 from J, leaving 16 bases between them. The germline gives CDR1 ENHRY, CDR2 SYGVKD. The CDR3 reads CAISAGRGYGEAFF. CDR3 sequence (DNA): TGTGCCATCAGTGCGGGCAGGGGATACGGTGAAGCTTTCTTT.

The chain has TRBV15 and TRBJ2-1, with a possible D match to TRBD1 (6 bases). CDR3 length: 12 residues. The germline V gene has CDR1 LNHNV and CDR2 YYDKDF (reference sequence). Deletions cut 5 bases from V and 8 bases from J, with 10 bases between. This chain's CDR3 is CATSGGGDEQFF. The CDR3 nucleotides read TGTGCCACCAGCGGTGGGGGCGATGAGCAGTTCTTC.

The chain has TRBV19 and TRBJ2-5; tentatively, D is TRBD1 (5 bases). The CDR3 has 12 amino acids. The germline V gene encodes CDR1 LNHDA and CDR2 SQIVND (reference sequence). With 6 bases removed from V and 4 bases from J, the gap between germline ends came to 9 bases. CDR3 residues: CASSARGETQYF. In DNA form, the CDR3 reads TGTGCCAGTAGCGCTAGGGGAGAGACCCAGTACTTC.

J is TRBJ1-1 and V is TRBV7-9; D possibly corresponds to TRBD1 (6 bases). This CDR3 is 14 amino acids long. CDR1 SEHNR and CDR2 FQNEAQ come from the germline V gene (reference sequence). Between the trimmed V and J ends, which lost 3 bases and 4 bases, there was a span of 12 bases. CDR3 nucleotide sequence: TGTGCCAGCAGCTTCCTTCGGGACACCACTGAAGCTTTCTTT. Residues: CASSFLRDTTEAFF.

This clone was detected once. The chain is built from TRBV4-1 and TRBJ2-7; TRBD2 matches at 7 bases. Trimming removed 1 base from V and 0 bases from J; junction bases left unmatched: 6. CDR3 length equals 16 residues. Germline V gene data show CDR1 as MGHRA and CDR2 as YSYEKL. CDR3 in DNA: TGCGCCAGCAGCCAAGGGAGCGGGGTCAGCTCCTACGAGCAGTACTTC. Protein sequence: CASSQGSGVSSYEQYF.

The V gene is TRBV18, the J gene TRBJ2-1; 9 bases map to TRBD2. CDR1 and CDR2 from the germline V gene are KGHSH and LQKENI. The CDR3 extends over 13 amino acids. The V and J ends lost 5 bases and 9 bases, in that order; junction bases with no gene match: 5. In DNA form, the CDR3 reads TGTGCCAGCTCAAGGACTAGCGTATCTGAGCAGTTCTTC. Encoded protein: CASSRTSVSEQFF.

The chain is built from TRBV29-1 and TRBJ1-1; D remains unclear. This CDR3 spans 11 amino acids. V lost 0 bases and J 6 bases, leaving 5 bases between the germline ends. CDR1 SQVTM and CDR2 ANQGSEA come from the germline V gene. The CDR3 DNA follows: TGCAGCGTTGAAGAGGGCCCTGAAGCTTTCTTT. This gives the protein CSVEEGPEAFF.

This chain connects TRBV7-2 to TRBJ2-6; D not certain. Germline CDR1 SGHTA, CDR2 FQGNSA. This CDR3 has 14 residues. Trimming pared 3 bases from V and 0 bases from J, leaving 3 bases between. CDR3 nucleotides: TGTGCCAGCAGCTTTAGCTCTGGGGCCAACGTCCTGACTTTC. Translating gives CASSFSSGANVLTF.

The chain employs TRBV7-2 and TRBJ2-1; no reliable D call. Trimming pared 1 base from V and 6 bases from J, leaving 13 bases between. The CDR3 totals 15 residues. Germline assignment: CDR1 SGHTA and CDR2 FQGNSA. Here the CDR3 DNA reads TGTGCCAGCAGCTTAGGAGGATCAAATCTCAATGAGCAGTTCTTC. Translation: CASSLGGSNLNEQFF.

V and J are TRBV18 and TRBJ2-3; TRBD1 might be the D (5 bases). Trimming shortened V by 8 bases and J by 0 bases, and 15 bases separated the two germline ends. The length of the CDR3 is 15 residues. CDR1 KGHSH and CDR2 LQKENI come from the germline V gene. CDR3 DNA: TGTGCCAGCAGACTCCAGGGCTCTAGCACAGATACGCAGTATTTT. It codes for CASRLQGSSTDTQYF.

The rearrangement links TRBV24-1 to TRBJ1-5, with D unclear. Trimming stripped 3 bases from V and 1 base from J, with 6 bases between. Germline V gene sequence: CDR1 KGHDR, CDR2 SFDVKD. The length of the CDR3 is 14 residues. CDR3 sequence: CATSDLDSNQPQHF. CDR3 bases: TGTGCCACCAGTGATCTAGACAGCAATCAGCCCCAGCATTTT.

This chain links TRBV28 with TRBJ1-1; 7 bases align to TRBD1. The trim removed 8 bases at V and 0 bases at J, leaving 0 bases unmatched. This CDR3 spans 12 amino acids. CDR1 MDHEN and CDR2 SYDVKM come from the germline V gene. CDR3 DNA sequence: TGTGCCAGCGGGACAGTGAACACTGAAGCTTTCTTT. Translating it yields CASGTVNTEAFF.

The rearrangement uses TRBV7-9 and TRBJ2-7; 7 nucleotides match TRBD1. Germline CDR1 is SEHNR and CDR2 is FQNEAQ (reference sequence). Trimming cost V 4 bases and J 1 base; bases outside gene matches: 4. The CDR3 is made up of 14 amino acids. Written as DNA, the CDR3 is TGTGCCAGCAGCTACACGACAGGGTCCTACGAGCAGTACTTC. Translating it yields CASSYTTGSYEQYF.

The chain has TRBV3-1 (or the pseudogene TRBV3-2) and TRBJ2-1; no clear D. The CDR3 loop spans 15 amino acids. V gave up 0 bases and J gave up 7 bases, with 13 bases separating them. CDR1 is LGHDT and CDR2 is YNNKEL in the germline V gene (reference sequence). The CDR3 nucleotides read TGTGCCAGCAGCCAAGATCCCGCTCGAGCGAATGAGCAGTTCTTC. The encoded protein is CASSQDPARANEQFF.

The gene calls are TRBV7-2 and TRBJ1-2, with unresolved D. This CDR3 region has 14 residues. Looked up from germline, CDR1 is SGHTA and CDR2 is FQGNSA. V lost 5 bases to trimming and J lost 7 bases, with 17 bases between them. The CDR3 DNA sequence: TGTGCCAGCAGCGCAAGAAGGGAGAACGGTGGCTACACCTTC. It specifies CASSARRENGGYTF.

The chain joins TRBV19 to TRBJ1-5; no clear D gene. The CDR3 consists of 14 residues. The ends were cut back, 7 bases at V and 0 bases at J, with 10 bases in the middle. Per germline, CDR1 LNHDA and CDR2 SQIVND (reference sequence). Here the CDR3 DNA reads TGTGCCAGTACCCCTATGGTTAGCAATCAGCCCCAGCATTTT. Amino acids: CASTPMVSNQPQHF.

The gene calls are TRBV27 and TRBJ2-2; 7 bases map to TRBD2. The CDR3 sequence is 14 residues long. Losses at the gene ends were 1 base for V and 4 bases for J; bases not matched to a gene: 0. Germline loops: CDR1 MNHEY, CDR2 SMNVEV (reference sequence). The CDR3 DNA reads TGTGCCAGCAGTTTATGGGGGGGCACCGGGGAGCTGTTTTTT. Its protein product is CASSLWGGTGELFF.

The chain uses TRBV3-1 (or the pseudogene TRBV3-2) and TRBJ2-7, with 11 positions matching TRBD2. The CDR3 sequence is 15 residues long. With V trimmed by 2 bases and J by 1 base, 1 base remained unmatched. From germline, CDR1 is LGHDT and CDR2 YNNKEL (reference sequence). Here the CDR3 DNA reads TGTGCCAGCAGCCAAACTAGCGGGGGTTCCTACGAGCAGTACTTC. Protein sequence: CASSQTSGGSYEQYF.

This clone appeared a few times. The rearrangement links TRBV4-1 to TRBJ1-2, with 9 bases fitting TRBD1. Germline-derived CDR1 and CDR2 are MGHRA and YSYEKL. V lost 4 bases to trimming and J lost 8 bases; unmatched junction nucleotides: 5. The CDR3 contains 13 residues. For the CDR3, the DNA is TGCGCCAGCAGCCCTCGGACAGGGGACGGCTACACCTTC. It translates to CASSPRTGDGYTF.

The chain couples TRBV30 to TRBJ1-4; TRBD1 is a possible D gene (5 bases). Germline V gene lookup returns CDR1 GTSNPN and CDR2 SVGIG (reference sequence). The germline V and J ends were trimmed by 3 bases and 8 bases, with 22 bases remaining between them. There are 16 residues in the CDR3. Here the CDR3 reads CAWSAQLVGAGEKLFF. In DNA form, the CDR3 reads TGTGCCTGGAGCGCCCAGTTGGTAGGGGCCGGAGAAAAACTGTTTTTT.

V is TRBV5-1 and J is TRBJ2-3; 11 bases agree with TRBD2. The CDR3 loop spans 17 amino acids. Trimming removed 0 bases from V and 2 bases from J; junction bases left unmatched: 5. CDR1 is SGHRS and CDR2 is YFSETQ in the germline V gene. The DNA for the CDR3 is TGCGCCAGCAGCTTGGACACTAGCGGGGGAGTCACAGATACGCAGTATTTT. Its translation is CASSLDTSGGVTDTQYF.

As concerns this clone: Other DNA sequences in this specimen translate into the identical CDR3. The chain combines TRBV5-5 with TRBJ2-7; 8 nucleotides line up with TRBD1. The CDR3 runs to 14 residues. J gave up 4 bases and V 5 bases, and 8 bases lay outside the gene matches. Germline CDR1 is SGHKS and CDR2 is YYEKEE (reference sequence). CDR3 DNA: TGTGCCAGCAGGACCGGGACAGGAGCTTACGAGCAGTACTTC. This translates into CASRTGTGAYEQYF.

V is TRBV25-1 and J is TRBJ1-2, with D uncertain. Germline V lookup: CDR1 MGHDK, CDR2 SYGVNS. CDR3 length equals 12 residues. V was pared by 3 bases and J by 8 bases, with 10 bases between. The DNA of the CDR3 is TGTGCCAGCAGTGACCCCGGTGCGGGCTACACCTTC. This codes for CASSDPGAGYTF.

V usage is TRBV9 and J usage is TRBJ2-6; TRBD1 might be the D (5 bases). Germline V gene lookup returns CDR1 SGDLS and CDR2 YYNGEE. V lost 5 bases and J 3 bases, leaving 12 bases between the germline ends. This CDR3 has 15 residues. The CDR3 loop reads CASRGWGHGANVLTF. CDR3 DNA sequence: TGTGCCAGCAGGGGTTGGGGCCATGGGGCCAACGTCCTGACTTTC.

The chain recombines TRBV7-2 with TRBJ1-6, with D perhaps matching TRBD1 (5 bases). This CDR3 region has 14 residues. V shed 3 bases and J shed 4 bases, with 7 bases lying between them. The V gene's germline CDR1 is SGHTA and CDR2 FQGNSA. The CDR3 loop reads CASSLTEYNSPLHF. CDR3 sequence (DNA): TGTGCCAGCAGCTTGACAGAGTATAATTCACCCCTCCACTTT.

The J gene is TRBJ2-2, the V gene TRBV19; maybe TRBD2 (5 bases). V lost 5 bases to trimming and J lost 6 bases, with 7 bases between them. CDR3 length: 12 amino acids. CDR1 LNHDA and CDR2 SQIVND come from the germline V gene (reference sequence). As DNA, the CDR3 is TGTGCCAGTAGTGAAGCGGCCGGGGAGCTGTTTTTT. It is translated as CASSEAAGELFF.

The J gene is TRBJ2-7, the V gene TRBV5-4; TRBD1 matches at 7 bases. This CDR3 contains 15 residues. The V gene's germline CDR1 is SGHNT and CDR2 YYREEE (reference sequence). With 4 bases clipped from V and 5 bases from J, the junction kept 12 bases outside the gene matches. The CDR3 DNA reads TGTGCCAGCAGCACACTGACAGGGATTGGGGACGAGCAGTACTTC. It translates to CASSTLTGIGDEQYF.